This is a list of T cell receptor beta chains from one sample in a study of long-term antiretroviral therapy in people with HIV. Generated by immunoSEQ multiplex PCR, the TCRdb table keeps only in-frame clones and is missing some. The repertoire has more than 35,000 clones, 90% to 95% of them found once; the top ten carry 2.5% to 3%. The sample was unsorted PBMCs, taken 3.7 years after starting antiretroviral therapy. Every receptor here comes from a woman aged 45-60 years with HIV. The CDR3 runs from the conserved cysteine through the conserved F or W. A D gene is named only where the DNA matches it firmly. Not all rows give a size; the values are once, few, many and, for expanded clones, a class.

CASRMGTGAAYGYTF	TGTGCCAGCAGGATGGGCACAGGGGCGGCCTATGGCTACACCTTC	TRBV2	once	TRBD1	TRBJ1-2
CASSFEAMQTYGYTF	TGTGCCAGCAGTTTTGAGGCCATGCAGACCTATGGCTACACCTTC	TRBV2	.	.	TRBJ1-2
CASSIALDPNRYEQYF	TGTGCCAGTAGTATAGCTCTAGACCCAAACCGTTACGAGCAGTACTTC	TRBV19	.	.	TRBJ2-7
CASSTRDDGNYGYTF	TGTGCCAGCAGTACCCGTGACGACGGAAACTATGGCTACACCTTC	TRBV6-6	.	.	TRBJ1-2
CASSLGLAGGILNTQYF	TGTGCCAGCAGCTTGGGACTAGCGGGGGGAATCTTGAATACGCAGTATTTT	TRBV5-6	.	TRBD2	TRBJ2-3
CSVDGQGYTGELFF	TGCAGCGTTGACGGACAGGGTTACACCGGGGAGCTGTTTTTT	TRBV29-1	.	TRBD1	TRBJ2-2
CASGGGTNTEAFF	TGTGCCAGCGGGGGGGGCACGAACACTGAAGCTTTCTTT	TRBV7-3	.	.	TRBJ1-1
CASSLRTGTQYF	TGTGCCAGCAGCTTACGGACAGGGACGCAGTATTTT	TRBV11-3	.	TRBD1	TRBJ2-3
CASSIYRDRGLYNEQFF	TGTGCCAGCAGCATCTACCGGGACAGGGGGCTATACAATGAGCAGTTCTTC	TRBV5-6	.	TRBD1	TRBJ2-1
CASSEYGSNQPQHF	TGTGCCAGCAGTGAATATGGGAGCAATCAGCCCCAGCATTTT	TRBV25-1	.	.	TRBJ1-5
CASSLTGAANTEAFF	TGCGCCAGCAGCTTGACAGGGGCGGCGAACACTGAAGCTTTCTTT	TRBV5-1	.	TRBD1	TRBJ1-1
CASSLSPGGTEAFF	TGTGCCAGCAGCTTAAGTCCAGGCGGAACTGAAGCTTTCTTT	TRBV7-3	.	.	TRBJ1-1
CASSKYTDSPLHF	TGTGCCAGCAGCAAATATACGGATTCACCCCTCCACTTT	TRBV5-8	.	.	TRBJ1-6
CASSLSGTAYEQYF	TGTGCCAGCAGCTTAAGCGGGACAGCCTACGAGCAGTACTTC	TRBV7-6	.	.	TRBJ2-7
CASNKVSPGEQETQYF	TGTGCCAGCAATAAGGTCTCGCCTGGGGAGCAAGAGACCCAGTACTTC	TRBV7-8	.	.	TRBJ2-5
CASSLDLAPTYNEQFF	TGTGCCAGCAGCTTAGATCTCGCTCCGACCTACAATGAGCAGTTCTTC	TRBV7-9	.	.	TRBJ2-1
CASSSGQKGTDTQYF	TGTGCCAGCAGCTCGGGACAGAAAGGGACAGATACGCAGTATTTT	TRBV5-8	.	TRBD1	TRBJ2-3
CASSLGGDQPQHF	TGTGCCAGCAGCTTAGGCGGGGATCAGCCCCAGCATTTT	TRBV7-2	.	.	TRBJ1-5
CASRIAGGTGYGYTF	TGTGCCAGCAGGATTGCCGGGGGGACAGGTTATGGCTACACCTTC	TRBV2	.	TRBD1	TRBJ1-2
CASSLKQGNYGYTF	TGTGCCAGCAGTTTAAAGCAGGGTAACTATGGCTACACCTTC	TRBV27	.	.	TRBJ1-2
CASSLEGRDLDEAFF	TGCGCCAGCAGCTTGGAGGGCAGAGACCTAGATGAAGCTTTCTTT	TRBV5-1	.	.	TRBJ1-1
CASSWGLAQHAGELFF	TGTGCCAGCAGCTGGGGACTAGCTCAGCATGCCGGGGAGCTGTTTTTT	TRBV5-4	once	TRBD2	TRBJ2-2
CASSLAETGVNTEAFF	TGCGCCAGCAGCTTGGCCGAGACAGGGGTTAACACTGAAGCTTTCTTT	TRBV5-1	.	TRBD1	TRBJ1-1
CASSLSGSEQYF	TGCGCCAGCAGCTTGTCGGGTTCCGAGCAGTACTTC	TRBV5-1	once	.	TRBJ2-7
CASSVDRAGSSGNTIYF	TGTGCCAGCAGCGTAGACAGGGCAGGGAGCTCTGGAAACACCATATATTTT	TRBV9	.	.	TRBJ1-3
CASSKLSEQYF	TGTGCCAGCAGCAAACTGAGCGAGCAGTACTTC	TRBV7-2	.	.	TRBJ2-7
CASTGAKAGGYTF	TGTGCCAGCACTGGGGCCAAAGCGGGAGGCTACACCTTC	TRBV2	.	.	TRBJ1-2